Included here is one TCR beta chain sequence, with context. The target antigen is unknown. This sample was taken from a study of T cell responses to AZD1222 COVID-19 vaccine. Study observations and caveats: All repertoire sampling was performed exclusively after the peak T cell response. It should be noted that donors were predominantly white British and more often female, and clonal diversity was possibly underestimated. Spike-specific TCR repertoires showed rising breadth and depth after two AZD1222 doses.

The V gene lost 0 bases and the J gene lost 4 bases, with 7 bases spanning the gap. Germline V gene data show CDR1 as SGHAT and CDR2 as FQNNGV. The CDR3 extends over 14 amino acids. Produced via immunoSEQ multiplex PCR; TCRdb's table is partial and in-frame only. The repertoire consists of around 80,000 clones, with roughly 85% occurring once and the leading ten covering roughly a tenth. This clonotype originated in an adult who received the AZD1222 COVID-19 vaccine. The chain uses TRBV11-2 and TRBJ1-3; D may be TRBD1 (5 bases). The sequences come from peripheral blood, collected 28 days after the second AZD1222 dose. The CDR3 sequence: CASSLDRGGNTIYF. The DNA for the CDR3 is TGTGCCAGCAGCTTAGATAGGGGCGGAAACACCATATATTTT. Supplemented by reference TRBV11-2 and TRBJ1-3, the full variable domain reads EAGVAQSPRYKIIEKRQSVAFWCNPISGHATLYWYQQILGQGPKLLIQFQNNGVVDDSQLPKDRFSAERLKGVDSTLKIQPAKLEDSAVYLCASSLDRGGNTIYFGEGSWLTVV.